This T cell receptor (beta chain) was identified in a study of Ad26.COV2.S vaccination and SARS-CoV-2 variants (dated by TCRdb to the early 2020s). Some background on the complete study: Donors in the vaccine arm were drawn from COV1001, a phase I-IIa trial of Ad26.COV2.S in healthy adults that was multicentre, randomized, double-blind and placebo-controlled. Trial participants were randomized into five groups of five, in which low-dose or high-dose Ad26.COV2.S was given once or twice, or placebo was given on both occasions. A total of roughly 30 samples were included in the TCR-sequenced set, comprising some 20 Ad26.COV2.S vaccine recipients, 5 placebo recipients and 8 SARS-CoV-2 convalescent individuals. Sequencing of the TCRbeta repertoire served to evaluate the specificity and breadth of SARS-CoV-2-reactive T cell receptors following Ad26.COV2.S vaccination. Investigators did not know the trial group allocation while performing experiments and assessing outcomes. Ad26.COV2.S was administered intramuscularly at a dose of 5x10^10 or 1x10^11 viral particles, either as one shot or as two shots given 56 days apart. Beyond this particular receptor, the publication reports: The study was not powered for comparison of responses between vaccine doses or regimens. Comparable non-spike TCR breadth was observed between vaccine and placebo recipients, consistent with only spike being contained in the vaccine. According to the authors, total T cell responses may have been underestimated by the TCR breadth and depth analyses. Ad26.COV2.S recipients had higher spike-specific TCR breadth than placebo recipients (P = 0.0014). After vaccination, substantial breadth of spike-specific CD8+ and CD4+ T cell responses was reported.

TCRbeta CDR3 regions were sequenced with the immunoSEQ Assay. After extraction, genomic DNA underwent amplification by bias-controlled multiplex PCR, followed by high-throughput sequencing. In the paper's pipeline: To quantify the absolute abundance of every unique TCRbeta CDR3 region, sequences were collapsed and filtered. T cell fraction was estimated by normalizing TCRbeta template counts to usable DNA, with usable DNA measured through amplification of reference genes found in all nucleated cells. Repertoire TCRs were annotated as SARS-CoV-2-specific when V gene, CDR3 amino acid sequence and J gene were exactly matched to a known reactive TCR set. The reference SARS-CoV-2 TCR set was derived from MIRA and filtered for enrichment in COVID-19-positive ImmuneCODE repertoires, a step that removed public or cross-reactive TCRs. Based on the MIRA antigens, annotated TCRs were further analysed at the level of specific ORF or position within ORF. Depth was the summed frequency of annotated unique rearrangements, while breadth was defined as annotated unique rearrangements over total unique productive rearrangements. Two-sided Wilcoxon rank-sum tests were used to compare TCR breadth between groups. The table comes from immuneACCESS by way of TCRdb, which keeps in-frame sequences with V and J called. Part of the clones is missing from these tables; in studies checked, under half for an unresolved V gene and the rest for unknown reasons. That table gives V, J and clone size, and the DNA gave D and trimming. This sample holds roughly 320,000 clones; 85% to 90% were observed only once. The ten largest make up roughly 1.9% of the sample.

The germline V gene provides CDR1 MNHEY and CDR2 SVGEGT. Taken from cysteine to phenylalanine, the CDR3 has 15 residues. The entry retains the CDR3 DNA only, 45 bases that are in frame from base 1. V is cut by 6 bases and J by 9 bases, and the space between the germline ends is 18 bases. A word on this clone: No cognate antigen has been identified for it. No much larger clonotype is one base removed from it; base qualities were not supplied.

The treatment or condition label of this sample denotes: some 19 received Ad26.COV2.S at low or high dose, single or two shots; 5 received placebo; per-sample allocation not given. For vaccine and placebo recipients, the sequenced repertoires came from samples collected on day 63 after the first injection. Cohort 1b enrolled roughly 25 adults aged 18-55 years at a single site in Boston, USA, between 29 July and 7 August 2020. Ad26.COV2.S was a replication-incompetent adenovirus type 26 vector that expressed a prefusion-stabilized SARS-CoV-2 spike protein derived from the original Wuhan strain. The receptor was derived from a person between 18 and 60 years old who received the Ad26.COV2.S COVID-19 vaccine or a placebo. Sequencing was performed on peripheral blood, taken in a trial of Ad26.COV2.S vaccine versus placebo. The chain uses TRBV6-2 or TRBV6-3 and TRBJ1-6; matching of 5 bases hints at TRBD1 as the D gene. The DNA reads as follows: TGTGCCAGCAGCCGGAACCAGGGAGTTGGTTCACCCCTCCACTTT. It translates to CASSRNQGVGSPLHF.